This T cell receptor (beta chain) was documented in a study of blood T cell repertoires in COVID-19 (dated by TCRdb to about 2020). Study-level background: Collaborator samples came from the United States, Italy and Spain and covered acute and convalescent phases of COVID-19. Subjects who had been exposed to COVID-19, were actively infected with it, or had recovered from it provided the deeply sampled blood TCRbeta repertoires that made up the dataset. Nearly every sample came with metadata listing a de-identified subject ID, COVID-19 status, age in years and sex. Where HLA class I and class II types were available, the types were taken from metadata supplied by the sample provider, not from assay-based typing. The repertoires were released in a freely available public database intended as a resource for research on the immune response to SARS-CoV-2. The prospective study material was composed of cDNA or gDNA derived from T cells, B-cell-depleted T cells, or PBMCs. The samples were drawn from the first 160 participants of the ongoing ImmuneRACE study and from 1,254 subjects provided by 6 global collaborators. The study at large found these results: The amount of clinical and demographic metadata varied by source and participant and was provided uncurated.

With regard to this clone: The antigen it binds to is not known. Per-base qualities were not stored, and no clone one base away is much larger.

Trimming costs V 1 base and J 3 bases, and their ends lie 16 bases apart. The germline V gene (reference sequence) provides CDR1 MNHEY and CDR2 SMNVEV. There are 16 amino acids in the CDR3, from cysteine to phenylalanine inclusive. Just the 48-base CDR3 DNA is kept, in frame starting at base 1. TCRbeta CDR3 regions were amplified from genomic DNA by means of the immunoSEQ Assay, a bias-controlled multiplex PCR. As for how the authors treated the data: The number of nucleated cells in each sample was estimated from the amplification of reference gene primers within the assay. To quantify the absolute abundance of each unique TCRbeta CDR3 rearrangement, sequence reads were collapsed and filtered. For each sample, productive Simpson clonality was calculated as the square root of Simpson's diversity index across productive rearrangements. Entries here come from immuneACCESS through TCRdb and include only in-frame sequences with V and J called. Some clones fail to appear in such tables; in the studies checked, an unresolved V gene covers under half of the shortfall, and the cause of the remainder is unknown. V, J and clone size are those of that table, while D and trimming were read from the DNA. In this sample the table shows some 200,000 clones, roughly 79% of which occur a single time. About 12% of the sample rests with the top ten.

In Seattle, one collaborating source enrolled patients while the infection was active and tracked those patients longitudinally over the course of disease. Collaborating institutions collected whole blood in K2EDTA tubes following their own protocols. Collaborator samples were shipped for TCRbeta analysis as frozen whole blood, isolated PBMCs, or DNA extracted from either sample type. The sequence is built from TRBV27 and TRBJ2-7, and TRBD1 may be the D gene, going by 6 matching bases. Sequences were obtained from peripheral blood. This clonotype was sampled from an elderly woman with COVID-19, enrolled during active disease. The CDR3 protein sequence reads: CASSLLLPKGVYEQYF. The sequenced DNA is TGTGCCAGCAGTTTATTACTCCCAAAGGGGGTCTACGAGCAGTACTTC.